This T cell receptor beta chain was found in a study of T-cell reconstitution after alpha-beta-depleted transplantation in children. The CDR3 runs 12 residues. Trimming cost V 5 bases and J 6 bases, with 9 bases left between them. Preparation of the TCRbeta library involved a method that used unique molecular identifiers. TCRdb redid the calling of the PCR reads with MiXCR, one entry per CDR3 protein. The sample records hundreds of thousands of distinct CDR3 sequences, approximately 16% being singletons. The TCR was taken from a human donor who donated a stem cell graft to a child with acute myeloid leukemia. The sample here was PBMCs from the stem cell graft donor, taken from the stem cell graft. The chain joins TRBV12-3 or TRBV12-4 to TRBJ2-3, with D uncertain. The CDR3 sequence is CASSPRFDTQYF. DNA for the CDR3: TGTGCCAGCAGTCCCCGGTTCGATACGCAGTATTTT.